This entry lists 10 T cell receptor beta chains sequenced from one sample in a study of T-cell memory formation after mild COVID-19. Each CDR3 protein gets one entry after TCRdb re-called the 5' RACE reads with MiXCR. The sample lists over 500,000 distinct CDR3 sequences, 17% occurring once. The sequenced sample consisted of PBMCs or a T cell subset sorted from them (not recorded which). These TCRs come from an adult woman who had mild COVID-19 (a few samples of this study predate the infection). Cell type and time point are not known.

This rearrangement joins TRBV7-8 to TRBJ1-6; TRBD1 might be the D (6 bases). V lost 8 bases and J lost 8, with 19 bases in between. The germline gives CDR1 SGHVS, CDR2 FQNEAQ. This CDR3 spans 15 amino acids. CDR3: CASVSAGTPDSPLHF. CDR3 DNA sequence: TGTGCCAGCGTATCGGCCGGGACACCGGATTCACCCCTCCACTTT.

The chain employs TRBV5-1 and TRBJ2-7; tentatively, D is TRBD1 (5 bases). The CDR3 is 14 residues long. V gave up 0 bases and J gave up 4 bases, with 11 bases separating them. CDR1 is SGHRS, CDR2 YFSETQ, per germline. The chain's CDR3 is CASSLGDQGYEQYF. CDR3 coding DNA: TGCGCCAGCAGCTTGGGCGACCAGGGATACGAGCAGTACTTC.

The genes are TRBV7-2 and TRBJ2-3; maybe TRBD1 (6 bases). V lost 1 base and J lost 4, with 12 bases in between. CDR1 and CDR2 (germline): SGHTA, FQGNSA. CDR3 length: 15 amino acids. CDR3 DNA sequence: TGTGCCAGCAGCTTAGTCGGCAGGGGCTCAGATACGCAGTATTTT. This sequence encodes CASSLVGRGSDTQYF.

The chain couples TRBV3-1 to TRBJ1-1; no clear D. V was shortened by 4 bases and J by 2 bases, with 8 bases between the two germline ends. Germline V CDR1 and CDR2: LGHDT, YNNKEL (reference sequence). The CDR3 has 13 residues. The CDR3 sequence: CASSRVRNTEAFF. CDR3 DNA sequence: TGTGCCAGCAGCCGTGTCAGAAACACTGAAGCTTTCTTT.

The DNA of the CDR3 is TGTGCCAGCAGTTTAGCTCGAGGGGCCCTAGGTACGCAGTATTTT. Its protein is CASSLARGALGTQYF. V gene TRBV12-3 or TRBV12-4 combines with J gene TRBJ2-3, with D perhaps being TRBD1 or TRBD2 (5 bases each). The CDR3 loop spans 15 amino acids. Trimming took off 0 bases at V and 8 bases at J, with 15 bases between the two ends.

This clonotype was found a few times. The chain joins TRBV12-3 or TRBV12-4 to TRBJ2-1; 7 bases match TRBD1. This CDR3 region has 15 residues. Written as DNA, the CDR3 is TGTGCTAGCTTGGGACAGTCGAGCTCCTACAATGAGCAGTTCTTC. This sequence encodes CASLGQSSSYNEQFF.

This clonotype was counted only a few times. The chain joins TRBV29-1 to TRBJ1-2; TRBD1 matches at 7 bases. Looked up from germline, CDR1 is SQVTM and CDR2 is ANQGSEA. This CDR3 contains 14 residues. V gave up 4 bases and J gave up 4 bases; unmatched junction bases: 9. The CDR3 sequence is CSVVLAGQIYGYTF. In DNA, the CDR3 is TGCAGCGTTGTCCTCGCGGGACAGATCTATGGCTACACCTTC.

This clonotype has just a few counts. CDR3 sequence reads: CASSPGWTDLYEQYF. CDR3 nucleotides: TGTGCCAGCTCACCGGGGTGGACAGATCTCTACGAGCAGTACTTC. This chain joins TRBV18 and TRBJ2-7, with D tentatively TRBD1 (6 bases). This CDR3 contains 15 residues. Germline V gene sequence: CDR1 KGHSH, CDR2 LQKENI. The ends were cut back, 3 bases at V and 3 bases at J, with 15 bases in the middle.

The chain joins TRBV30 to TRBJ1-2; D not certain. The CDR3 is 13 amino acids. Trimming stripped 0 bases from V and 9 bases from J, with 14 bases between. CDR1 and CDR2 (germline): GTSNPN, SVGIG (reference sequence). The CDR3 DNA reads TGTGCCTGGAGTGTAAACAACCGCGAGCGCTACACCTTC. Amino acid sequence: CAWSVNNRERYTF.

The CDR3 is CASSATSIYEQYF. The DNA for the CDR3 is TGTGCCAGCAGCGCGACTAGCATCTACGAGCAGTACTTC. The J gene is TRBJ2-7, the V gene TRBV3-1; the match to TRBD2 covers 7 bases. The CDR3 has 13 residues. V was clipped by 5 bases and J by 3 bases; unmatched bases: 4. The V gene's germline CDR1 is LGHDT and CDR2 YNNKEL (reference sequence).